This TCR beta chain is from a study of metastatic and nonmetastatic thyroid tumors. This clone has only a few counts. Its cognate antigen is unknown. Notes on the study in general: Malignant thyroid tumors reportedly had TCR beta diversity that was significantly higher than in benign nodules, in blood and tumor.

Germline-derived CDR1 and CDR2 are SGHRS and YFSETQ. V trimming: 6 bases; J trimming: 7 bases; junction bases outside the gene matches: 18. CDR3 length: 17 residues. Original processing methods: Clinicopathological groups differed in CDR3, with these differences serving to build a distant-metastasis classifier for papillary thyroid cancer. MiXCR reprocessed the PCR reads for TCRdb. The V and J calls follow TCRdb's processing rather than the paper's. Seen here are about 20,000 clones, over 20% observed once, and the top ten hold around 8.1%. All patients were treatment-naive before thyroid surgery. This sequence was found in a female donor with papillary thyroid cancer or a benign thyroid nodule (not recorded which). Some clones in this sample may be carry-over from other donors' samples. The sample taken for sequencing was adjacent normal tissue. This chain links TRBV5-1 with TRBJ2-1; 8 bases match TRBD2. CDR3 in DNA: TGCGCCAGCACCCAAATACAGGGACTAGGTTTGGGTAATGAGCAGTTCTTC. This encodes CASTQIQGLGLGNEQFF.